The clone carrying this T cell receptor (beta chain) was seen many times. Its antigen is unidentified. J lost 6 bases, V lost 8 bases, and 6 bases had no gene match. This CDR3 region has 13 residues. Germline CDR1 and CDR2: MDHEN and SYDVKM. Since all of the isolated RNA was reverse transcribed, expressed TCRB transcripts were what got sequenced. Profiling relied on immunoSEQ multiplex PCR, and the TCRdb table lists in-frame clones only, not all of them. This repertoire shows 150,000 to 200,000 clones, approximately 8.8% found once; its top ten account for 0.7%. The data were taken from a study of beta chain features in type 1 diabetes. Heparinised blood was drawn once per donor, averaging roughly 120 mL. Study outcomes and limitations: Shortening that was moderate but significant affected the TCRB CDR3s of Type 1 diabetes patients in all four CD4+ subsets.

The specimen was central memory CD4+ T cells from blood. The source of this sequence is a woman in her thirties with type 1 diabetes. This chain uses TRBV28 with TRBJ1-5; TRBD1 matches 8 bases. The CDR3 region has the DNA TGTGCCAGCCAGCCAGGGGGCAGTCAGCCCCAGCATTTT. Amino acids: CASQPGGSQPQHF.